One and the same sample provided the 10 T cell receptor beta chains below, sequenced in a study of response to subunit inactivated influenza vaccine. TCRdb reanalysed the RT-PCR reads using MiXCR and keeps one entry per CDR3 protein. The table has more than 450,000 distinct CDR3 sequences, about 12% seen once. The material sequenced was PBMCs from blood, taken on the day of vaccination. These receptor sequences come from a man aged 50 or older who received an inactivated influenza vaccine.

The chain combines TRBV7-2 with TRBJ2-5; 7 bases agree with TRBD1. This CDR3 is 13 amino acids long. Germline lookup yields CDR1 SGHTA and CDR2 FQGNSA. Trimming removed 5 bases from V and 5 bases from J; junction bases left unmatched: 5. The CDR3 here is CASSQGQHETQYF. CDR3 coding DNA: TGTGCCAGCAGCCAGGGACAGCACGAGACCCAGTACTTC.

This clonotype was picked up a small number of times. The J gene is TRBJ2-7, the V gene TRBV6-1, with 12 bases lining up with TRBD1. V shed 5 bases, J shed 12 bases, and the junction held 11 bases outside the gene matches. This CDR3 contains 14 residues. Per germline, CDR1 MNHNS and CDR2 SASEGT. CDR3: CASSRPGQGAVVYF. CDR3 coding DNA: TGTGCCAGCAGTAGGCCGGGACAGGGGGCTGTGGTGTACTTC.

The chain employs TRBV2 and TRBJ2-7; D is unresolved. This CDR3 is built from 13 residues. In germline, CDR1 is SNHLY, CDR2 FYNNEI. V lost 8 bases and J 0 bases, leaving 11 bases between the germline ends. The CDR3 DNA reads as TGTGCCAGCCGAGTGTATCGCTCCTACGAGCAGTACTTC. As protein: CASRVYRSYEQYF.

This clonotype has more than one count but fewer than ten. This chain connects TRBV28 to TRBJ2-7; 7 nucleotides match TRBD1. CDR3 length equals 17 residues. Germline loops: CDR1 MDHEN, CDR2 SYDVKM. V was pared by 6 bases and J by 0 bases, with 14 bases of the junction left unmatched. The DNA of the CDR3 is TGTGCCAGCAGAGCCCCCCTTGGGGGACAGACCTCCTACGAGCAGTACTTC. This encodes CASRAPLGGQTSYEQYF.

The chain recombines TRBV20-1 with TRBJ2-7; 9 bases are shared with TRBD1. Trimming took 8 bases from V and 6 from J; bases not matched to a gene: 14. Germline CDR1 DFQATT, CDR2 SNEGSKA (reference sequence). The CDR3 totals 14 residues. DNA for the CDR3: TGCAGTACCAATGGACAGGGGCTCTCAGGCGAGCAGTACTTC. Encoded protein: CSTNGQGLSGEQYF.

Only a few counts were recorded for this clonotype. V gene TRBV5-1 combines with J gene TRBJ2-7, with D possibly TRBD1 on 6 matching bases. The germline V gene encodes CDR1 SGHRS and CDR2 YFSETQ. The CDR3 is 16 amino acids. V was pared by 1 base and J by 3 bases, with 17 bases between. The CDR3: CASSLIPEQGVYEQYF. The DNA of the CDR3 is TGCGCCAGCAGCTTGATACCTGAACAGGGAGTCTACGAGCAGTACTTC. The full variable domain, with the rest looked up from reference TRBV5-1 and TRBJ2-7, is KAGVTQTPRYLIKTRGQQVTLSCSPISGHRSVSWYQQTPGQGLQFLFEYFSETQRNKGNFPGRFSGRQFSNSRSEMNVSTLELGDSALYLCASSLIPEQGVYEQYFGPGTRLTVT.

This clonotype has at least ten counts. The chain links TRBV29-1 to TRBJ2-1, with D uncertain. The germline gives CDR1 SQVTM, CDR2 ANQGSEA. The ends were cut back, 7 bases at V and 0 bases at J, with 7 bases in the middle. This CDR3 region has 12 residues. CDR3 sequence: CSADLSYNEQFF. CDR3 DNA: TGCAGCGCGGACCTCTCCTACAATGAGCAGTTCTTC.

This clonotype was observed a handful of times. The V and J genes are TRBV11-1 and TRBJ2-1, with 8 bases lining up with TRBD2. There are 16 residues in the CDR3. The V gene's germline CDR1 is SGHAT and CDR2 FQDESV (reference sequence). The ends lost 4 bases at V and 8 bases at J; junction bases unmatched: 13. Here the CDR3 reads CASSSGGTRSGDEQFF. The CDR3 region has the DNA TGTGCCAGCAGCTCCGGGGGGACTAGGAGTGGCGATGAGCAGTTCTTC.

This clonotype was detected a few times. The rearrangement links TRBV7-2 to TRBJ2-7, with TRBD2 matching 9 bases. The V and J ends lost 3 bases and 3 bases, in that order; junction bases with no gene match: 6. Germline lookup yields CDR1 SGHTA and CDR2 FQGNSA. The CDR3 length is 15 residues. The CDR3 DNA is TGTGCCAGCAGCTTCGCGGGAGGGCCCTTCTACGAGCAGTACTTC. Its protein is CASSFAGGPFYEQYF.

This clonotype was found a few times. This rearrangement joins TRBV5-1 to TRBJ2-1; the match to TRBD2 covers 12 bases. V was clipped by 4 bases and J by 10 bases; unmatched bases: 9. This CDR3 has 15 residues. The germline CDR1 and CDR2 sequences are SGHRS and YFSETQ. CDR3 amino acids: CASSERLAGVYEQFF. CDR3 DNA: TGCGCCAGCAGCGAGAGACTAGCGGGAGTTTACGAGCAGTTCTTC.